This T cell receptor (beta chain) was recorded in a study of T cell repertoires in cytomegalovirus infection. Across the study: Indications of both CMV infection and matching HLA type were provided by public TCR beta signatures.

Findings and caveats of the study: Cumulative public TCR beta family frequency identified carriers of CMV plus the relevant HLA. Dominant in the ex vivo response were TCR beta clonotypes restricted by HLA-C and specific for CMV.

TCRdb recomputed calls from the reads with MiXCR, one row per CDR3 protein. The table lists a few hundred thousand distinct CDR3 sequences, 20% to 25% of them singletons, with about an eighth in the top ten. Germline trimming cut 5 bases from V and 11 bases from J; bases unmatched to any gene: 10. This CDR3 has 14 amino acids. The germline V gene encodes CDR1 LGHNT and CDR2 FRNRAP. This clonotype was counted only a few times. Its antigen is not identified. The genes are TRBV12-5 and TRBJ1-5; TRBD1 agrees at 9 bases. The clonotype originates from a human donor in good health (CMV status not recorded). Some clones in this sample may be carry-over from other donors' samples. This sample comprised cultured PBMCs, obtained from culture after CMV antigen stimulation. The CDR3 reads CASGAQGTGSSQHF. CDR3 nucleotide sequence: TGTGCTAGTGGTGCACAGGGGACAGGGAGTTCCCAGCATTTT. Together with reference TRBV12-5 and TRBJ1-5, the CDR3 gives the full variable domain: DARVTQTPRHKVTEMGQEVTMRCQPILGHNTVFWYRQTMMQGLELLAYFRNRAPLDDSGMPKDRFSAEMPDATLATLKIQPSEPRDSAVYFCASGAQGTGSSQHFGDGTRLSIL.